This TCR beta chain was documented in a study of blood T cells in healthy people across ages. Study-wide points: The fall in TCR beta diversity per million T cells was roughly linear with age. TCR beta diversity correlated strongly with naive T cell percentage. Among long-lived donors, naive CD4+ cells were more numerous and diversity higher than in aged donors.

Combining a sample-barcoded 5' primer with a J-beta primer mix, a second PCR ran for 7 to 11 cycles. All samples gave at least 2.5 million CDR3-containing paired-end reads. In TCRdb, the 5' RACE reads were re-called with MiXCR into one record per CDR3 protein. Of 1.5 million to 2 million distinct CDR3 sequences in the sample, about 30% were seen once. V gave up 6 bases and J gave up 0 bases, with 16 bases separating them. Germline loops: CDR1 MDHEN, CDR2 SYDVKM. CDR3 length: 16 amino acids. About this clonotype: Its antigen is as yet unknown.

This TCR was sampled from a woman aged 25 to 39 in good health. This chain joins TRBV28 and TRBJ2-3, with D possibly TRBD2 on 5 matching bases. Sequencing was carried out using blood. As DNA, the CDR3 is TGTGCCAGCAGCAACCAAGGACTCGCTAGCACAGATACGCAGTATTTT. Protein sequence: CASSNQGLASTDTQYF.